The entry below describes one T cell receptor (beta chain). The data belong to a study of blood T cell repertoires in COVID-19. At the level of the study: Acute and convalescent COVID-19 samples came from the United States, Italy and Spain.

Germline CDR1 and CDR2: KGHDR and SFDVKD. The CDR3 covers 14 residues. V was pared by 7 bases and J by 2 bases, with 4 bases of the junction left unmatched. The protocol was immunoSEQ multiplex PCR, while the TCRdb copy is restricted to in-frame clones and leaves out a portion. The sample lists 200,000 to 300,000 clones, 75% to 90% occurring once. Living in about 25 US areas, the participants were between roughly 18 and 90 years of age. Categorization into cohorts depended on clinical history that participants reported. Sample: PBMCs or T cells enriched from blood (not recorded which). This clonotype was sampled from a woman aged 40-49 years with acute COVID-19. V gene TRBV24-1 combines with J gene TRBJ1-5, with TRBD1 identical over 7 bases. CDR3 amino acids: CATSQGDGNQPQHF. The DNA for the CDR3 is TGTGCCACCAGCCAGGGGGATGGCAATCAGCCCCAGCATTTT.